The clone carrying this T cell receptor (beta chain) was recorded many times. Its antigen is unknown. The data stem from a study of molecular identifiers for immune sequencing clone quantification. V lost 2 bases to trimming and J lost 3 bases; unmatched junction nucleotides: 6. CDR1 is SGHNT, CDR2 YYREEE, per germline (reference sequence). The CDR3 spans 15 residues. Construction of naive CD8 libraries employed about 19,000 to 1,000,000 sorted cells together with 10%, 30% or 50% RNA. Study outcomes and limitations: Jurkat TCR RNA spiked in from one cell (amid 950,000 to 1,000,000 naive cells) was reportedly detectable.

TCRdb passed the PCR reads through MiXCR, listing each CDR3 protein once. Seen here are some 97,000 distinct CDR3 sequences, roughly 24% observed once, and the top ten hold about 0.94%. V gene TRBV5-4 combines with J gene TRBJ2-3; TRBD2 matches at 7 bases. This sequence originates from a human donor in good health. Some libraries in this study had Jurkat cell RNA spiked in. The sequencing input was naive CD8+ T cells from blood, with Jurkat cell RNA spiked in. As for subset: FACS-sorted CD8+CD4-CCR7+CD45RA+ naive T cells. The CDR3 sequence is CASSLKGEGTDTQYF. DNA of the CDR3: TGTGCCAGCAGCTTAAAAGGGGAGGGTACAGATACGCAGTATTTT.